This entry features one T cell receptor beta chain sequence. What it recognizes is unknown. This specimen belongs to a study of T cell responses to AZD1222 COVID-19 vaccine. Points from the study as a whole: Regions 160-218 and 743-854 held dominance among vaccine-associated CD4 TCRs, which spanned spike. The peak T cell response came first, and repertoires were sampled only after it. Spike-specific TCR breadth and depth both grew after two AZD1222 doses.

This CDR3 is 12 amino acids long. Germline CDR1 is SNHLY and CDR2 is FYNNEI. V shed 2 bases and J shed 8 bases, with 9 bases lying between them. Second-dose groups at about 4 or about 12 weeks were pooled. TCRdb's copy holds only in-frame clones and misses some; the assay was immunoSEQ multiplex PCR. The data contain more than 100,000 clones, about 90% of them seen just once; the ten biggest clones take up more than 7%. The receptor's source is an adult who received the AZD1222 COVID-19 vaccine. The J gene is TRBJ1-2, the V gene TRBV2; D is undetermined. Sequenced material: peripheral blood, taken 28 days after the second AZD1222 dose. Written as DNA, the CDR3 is TGTGCCAGCAGTGAATACGGGTCGGGCTACACCTTC. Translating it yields CASSEYGSGYTF. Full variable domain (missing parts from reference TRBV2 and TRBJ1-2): EPEVTQTPSHQVTQMGQEVILRCVPISNHLYFYWYRQILGQKVEFLVSFYNNEISEKSEIFDDQFSVERPDGSNFTLKIRSTKLEDSAMYFCASSEYGSGYTFGSGTRLTVV.